This T cell receptor (beta chain) was identified during a study of radiation and T cells in renal cell carcinoma. About the research overall: Nephrectomy followed 15 Gy stereotactic body radiation by 4 weeks.

The data were produced by immunoSEQ multiplex PCR, yet TCRdb's version contains in-frame clones alone and is incomplete. The sample records about 150,000 clones, around 89% being singletons. The sample's time point: baseline pretreatment blood. This sample's treatment: 15 Gy SBRT to primary tumor, nephrectomy 4 weeks later. After SBRT, blood was collected at 2 and 4 weeks, plus baseline. A note on this clone: Its antigen is unknown.

The study's findings and limits: Top tumor clonotypes rose in blood 2 weeks post-radiation, then contracted. Baseline intratumoral clonotype presence is unknown without pretreatment biopsies.

This material consisted of blood, taken from a patient whose treatment included radiotherapy and nephrectomy. The TCR originated in a woman aged 70-85 years with renal cell carcinoma.

The chain's CDR3 is CATSRDLDEKLFF. The CDR3 DNA is TGTGCCACCAGCAGAGACTTAGATGAAAAACTGTTTTTT. This sequence joins TRBV15 and TRBJ1-4; D uncertain. This CDR3 is 13 amino acids long. Trimming removed 0 bases at V and 6 bases at J, with 5 bases between. CDR1 is LNHNV and CDR2 is YYDKDF in the germline V gene (reference sequence).